These 21 T cell receptor beta chains were sequenced from one sample in a study of regulatory T cells in long-lasting Graves disease. Arm-PCR with iRepertoire HTBI primers amplified the CDR3 regions for these TCR beta libraries. TCRdb called the multiplex PCR reads again in MiXCR, with one record for every CDR3 protein. The sample holds roughly 400,000 distinct CDR3 sequences; around 21% are singletons and the top ten take about 20%. Time point given: persistent/refractory GD, antithyroid drugs over 5 years with positive TRAb. The TCR library was made from RNA that had been extracted from PBMCs in TRIzol. The sequenced sample was peripheral blood mononuclear cells (PBMCs), obtained when the disease was refractory, from a patient treated with antithyroid drugs. These receptors were collected from a female donor with Graves disease.

This clonotype has just a few counts. The J gene is TRBJ2-7, the V gene TRBV29-1, with TRBD1 as a possible D gene (6 bases). Germline V gives CDR1 SQVTM, CDR2 ANQGSEA. The CDR3 loop spans 11 amino acids. Trimming pared 8 bases from V and 6 bases from J, leaving 14 bases between. DNA of the CDR3: TGCAGCACACAGACAGGCCCCGAGCAGTACTTC. Amino acid sequence: CSTQTGPEQYF.

Only a few counts were recorded for this clonotype. This chain connects TRBV20-1 to TRBJ2-1; 8 bases fit TRBD2. Germline V gives CDR1 DFQATT, CDR2 SNEGSKA (reference sequence). The V and J ends lost 2 bases and 0 bases, in that order; junction bases with no gene match: 3. The CDR3 sequence is 15 residues long. CDR3 DNA sequence: TGCAGTGCTAGACTCGGGAGGGCCTCCTACAATGAGCAGTTCTTC. Translation gives CSARLGRASYNEQFF.

The chain is built from TRBV4-1 and TRBJ2-7; tentatively, D is TRBD2 (6 bases). This CDR3 has 14 residues. Germline values: CDR1 MGHRA, CDR2 YSYEKL. The V and J ends lost 5 bases and 4 bases respectively, with 15 bases between them. The CDR3 loop reads CASSENQGGYEQYF. CDR3 sequence (DNA): TGCGCCAGCAGCGAGAATCAGGGAGGATACGAGCAGTACTTC.

The sample holds many counts of this clonotype. V usage is TRBV20-1 and J usage is TRBJ2-7, with D unclear. The ends were cut back, 6 bases at V and 3 bases at J, with 12 bases in the middle. CDR3 length equals 12 residues. Germline values: CDR1 DFQATT, CDR2 SNEGSKA (reference sequence). This chain's CDR3 is CSASSPDYEQYF. CDR3 sequence (DNA): TGCAGTGCCTCCTCACCGGACTACGAGCAGTACTTC.

This clonotype occurred many times. DNA of the CDR3: TGTGCCAGCAGTGATGCGCAGGGCTTAGAGACCCAGTACTTC. It encodes CASSDAQGLETQYF. The chain has TRBV2 and TRBJ2-5; D possibly corresponds to TRBD1 (5 bases). CDR1 SNHLY and CDR2 FYNNEI come from the germline V gene. The V gene lost 3 bases and the J gene lost 4 bases, with 12 bases spanning the gap. CDR3 length equals 14 residues.

CDR3 DNA sequence: TGTGCCAGCAGCCAAGATTACACAAAGTCCCTCTATGGCTACACCTTC. This codes for CASSQDYTKSLYGYTF. This sequence joins TRBV14 and TRBJ1-2; D unclear. Germline V lookup: CDR1 SGHDN, CDR2 FVKESK. V shed 0 bases and J shed 4 bases, with 15 bases lying between them. This CDR3 has 16 amino acids.

The sample holds a few counts of this clonotype. The rearrangement links TRBV4-2 to TRBJ2-7; 9 bases match TRBD1. The germline CDR1 and CDR2 sequences are LGHNA and YNFKEQ. The length of the CDR3 is 16 residues. The V segment lost 0 bases and the J segment 0 bases; nucleotides outside the gene matches: 3. CDR3 bases: TGTGCCAGCAGCCAAGAGGGGACAGGGAGCTCCTACGAGCAGTACTTC. Protein: CASSQEGTGSSYEQYF.

The rearrangement links TRBV6-1 to TRBJ1-6; no clear D gene. The germline V gene encodes CDR1 MNHNS and CDR2 SASEGT. The ends were cut back, 3 bases at V and 4 bases at J, with 10 bases in the middle. The CDR3 length is 15 residues. CDR3 loop: CASSDLRLYNSPLHF. CDR3 sequence (DNA): TGTGCCAGCAGTGATCTCCGTTTATATAATTCACCCCTCCACTTT.

This clonotype appeared many times. The J gene is TRBJ2-5, the V gene TRBV6-1, with a weak D call TRBD2 (6 bases). V lost 0 bases to trimming and J lost 5 bases, with 13 bases between them. Germline CDR1 reads MNHNS; CDR2 reads SASEGT. The CDR3 is 15 amino acids. DNA of the CDR3: TGTGCCAGCAGTGAAGCGCCGGGGACTCGGGAGACCCAGTACTTC. Its protein is CASSEAPGTRETQYF.

The chain combines TRBV6-2 or TRBV6-3 with TRBJ1-5; TRBD1 matches 9 bases. The junction had 8 bases not matched to a gene; V was cut back by 2 bases and J by 6 bases. The CDR3 has 16 residues. CDR1 is MNHEY, CDR2 SVGEGT, per germline. CDR3: CASSYPADRGVQPQHF. The CDR3 region has the DNA TGTGCCAGCAGTTACCCCGCGGACAGGGGAGTTCAGCCCCAGCATTTT.

Points on this clonotype: Given the absence of the conserved phenylalanine or tryptophan at the CDR3 end, a read error is likely. This chain joins TRBV18 and TRBJ2-7; TRBD1 matches 9 bases. The trim removed 4 bases at V and 2 bases at J, leaving 6 bases unmatched. This CDR3 is 15 amino acids long. Germline V lookup: CDR1 KGHSH, CDR2 LQKENI. The CDR3 region is CASSLGQGRTYEQYL. CDR3 in DNA: TGTGCCAGCTCACTAGGACAGGGGCGAACCTACGAGCAGTACCTC.

V gene TRBV2 combines with J gene TRBJ1-1, with D possibly matching TRBD1 (6 bases). There are 14 residues in the CDR3. V was cut by 2 bases and J by 4 bases, with 11 bases left in between. Per the germline V gene, CDR1 is SNHLY and CDR2 is FYNNEI. For the CDR3, the DNA is TGTGCCAGCAGTGAAAACGGGGGCATCACTGAAGCTTTCTTT. This gives the protein CASSENGGITEAFF.

This clonotype showed up just once. This may arise from a read error, as a much more abundant clone is one base away. The chain joins TRBV7-2 to TRBJ1-2; no definite D call. This CDR3 is built from 16 residues. V was cut by 5 bases and J by 0 bases, with 16 bases left in between. Per the germline V gene, CDR1 is SGHTA and CDR2 is FQGNSA. CDR3 loop: CASSRSLIRSNYGYTF. The CDR3 bases are TGTGCCAGCAGCAGATCTTTGATAAGGTCTAACTATGGCTACACCTTC.

This clonotype came up many times. The DNA for the CDR3 is TGCGCCAGCAGCACCGGACAGGAATACGAGCAGTACTTC. This encodes CASSTGQEYEQYF. This rearrangement joins TRBV5-1 to TRBJ2-7; 7 bases line up with TRBD1. CDR1 is SGHRS, CDR2 YFSETQ, per germline. The trim removed 4 bases at V and 4 bases at J, leaving 5 bases unmatched. The CDR3 is 13 residues long.

This clonotype was recorded a few times. The chain uses TRBV27 and TRBJ2-6, with D possibly matching TRBD2 (6 bases). This CDR3 is built from 16 residues. Trimming took 5 bases from V and 3 from J, leaving 14 bases between them. Germline V CDR1 and CDR2: MNHEY, SMNVEV (reference sequence). CDR3 nucleotides: TGTGCCAGCAGTCCCCCCGCGGGGTTTGGGGCCAACGTCCTGACTTTC. Translation gives CASSPPAGFGANVLTF.

This clonotype was counted many times. The genes are TRBV7-2 and TRBJ2-5; D not certain. V dropped 0 bases and J dropped 1 base, with 0 bases sitting between them. CDR3 length: 12 residues. Germline V gives CDR1 SGHTA, CDR2 FQGNSA. The CDR3 protein is CASSLAQETQYF. CDR3 bases: TGTGCCAGCAGCTTAGCCCAAGAGACCCAGTACTTC.

Regarding this clonotype: One base away lies a much larger clone, so this may be a sequencing read error. V and J are TRBV7-2 and TRBJ2-7; D tentatively fits TRBD1 or TRBD2 (5 bases each). V was pared by 0 bases and J by 6 bases, with 18 bases between. The CDR3 spans 16 residues. In germline, CDR1 is SGHTA, CDR2 FQGNSA. CDR3 sequence: CASSLALVGTSGEQYF. CDR3 nucleotides: TGTGCCAGCAGCTTAGCACTAGTGGGGACCTCCGGCGAGCAGTACTTC.

This clonotype was found many times. J is TRBJ2-7 and V is TRBV7-2, with TRBD1 matching over 10 bases. The V and J ends lost 5 bases and 3 bases, in that order; junction bases with no gene match: 1. Germline V lookup: CDR1 SGHTA, CDR2 FQGNSA. This CDR3 is 13 amino acids long. DNA of the CDR3: TGTGCCAGCAGCGGGGACAGGGGCTACGAGCAGTACTTC. This sequence encodes CASSGDRGYEQYF.

This clonotype has at least ten counts. This chain connects TRBV6-1 to TRBJ1-5; D call uncertain. Trimming stripped 5 bases from V and 6 bases from J, with 11 bases between. Germline-derived CDR1 and CDR2 are MNHNS and SASEGT. This CDR3 is built from 13 residues. The chain's CDR3 is CASSPGDPQPQHF. CDR3 coding DNA: TGTGCCAGCAGTCCCGGGGATCCTCAGCCCCAGCATTTT.

About this clonotype itself: A much larger clone sits a single nucleotide away, making a read error possible. The rearrangement uses TRBV7-3 and TRBJ2-6; no reliable D call. The CDR3 runs to 14 residues. CDR1 SGHTA and CDR2 FQGTGA come from the germline V gene. The CDR3 sequence is CASRLNSRANVLTF. The CDR3 coding sequence is TGTGCCAGCCGACTGAACTCTAGGGCCAACGTCCTGACTTTC.

This clonotype turned up a few times. J is TRBJ1-1 and V is TRBV29-1; no clear D. Trimming left V 7 bases short and J 0 bases short, with 3 bases between. Germline CDR1 is SQVTM and CDR2 is ANQGSEA. This CDR3 is 10 amino acids long. Written as DNA, the CDR3 is TGCAGCGCCATGAACACTGAAGCTTTCTTT. This sequence encodes CSAMNTEAFF.